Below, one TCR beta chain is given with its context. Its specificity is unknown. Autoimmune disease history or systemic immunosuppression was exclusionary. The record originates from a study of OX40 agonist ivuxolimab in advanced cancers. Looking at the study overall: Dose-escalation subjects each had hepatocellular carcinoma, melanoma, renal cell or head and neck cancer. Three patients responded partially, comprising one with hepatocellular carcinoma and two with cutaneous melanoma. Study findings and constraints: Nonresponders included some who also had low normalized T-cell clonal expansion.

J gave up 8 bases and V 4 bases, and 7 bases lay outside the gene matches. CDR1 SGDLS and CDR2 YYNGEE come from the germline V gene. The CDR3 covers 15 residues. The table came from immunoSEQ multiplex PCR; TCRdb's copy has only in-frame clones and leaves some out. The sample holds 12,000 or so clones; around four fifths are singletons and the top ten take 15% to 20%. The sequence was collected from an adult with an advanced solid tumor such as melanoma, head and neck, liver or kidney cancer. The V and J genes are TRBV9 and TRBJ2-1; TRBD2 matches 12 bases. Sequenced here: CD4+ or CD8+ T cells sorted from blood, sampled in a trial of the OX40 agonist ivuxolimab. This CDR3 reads CASSPTSGSYYEQFF. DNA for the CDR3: TGTGCCAGCAGCCCGACTAGCGGGAGCTATTATGAGCAGTTCTTC.